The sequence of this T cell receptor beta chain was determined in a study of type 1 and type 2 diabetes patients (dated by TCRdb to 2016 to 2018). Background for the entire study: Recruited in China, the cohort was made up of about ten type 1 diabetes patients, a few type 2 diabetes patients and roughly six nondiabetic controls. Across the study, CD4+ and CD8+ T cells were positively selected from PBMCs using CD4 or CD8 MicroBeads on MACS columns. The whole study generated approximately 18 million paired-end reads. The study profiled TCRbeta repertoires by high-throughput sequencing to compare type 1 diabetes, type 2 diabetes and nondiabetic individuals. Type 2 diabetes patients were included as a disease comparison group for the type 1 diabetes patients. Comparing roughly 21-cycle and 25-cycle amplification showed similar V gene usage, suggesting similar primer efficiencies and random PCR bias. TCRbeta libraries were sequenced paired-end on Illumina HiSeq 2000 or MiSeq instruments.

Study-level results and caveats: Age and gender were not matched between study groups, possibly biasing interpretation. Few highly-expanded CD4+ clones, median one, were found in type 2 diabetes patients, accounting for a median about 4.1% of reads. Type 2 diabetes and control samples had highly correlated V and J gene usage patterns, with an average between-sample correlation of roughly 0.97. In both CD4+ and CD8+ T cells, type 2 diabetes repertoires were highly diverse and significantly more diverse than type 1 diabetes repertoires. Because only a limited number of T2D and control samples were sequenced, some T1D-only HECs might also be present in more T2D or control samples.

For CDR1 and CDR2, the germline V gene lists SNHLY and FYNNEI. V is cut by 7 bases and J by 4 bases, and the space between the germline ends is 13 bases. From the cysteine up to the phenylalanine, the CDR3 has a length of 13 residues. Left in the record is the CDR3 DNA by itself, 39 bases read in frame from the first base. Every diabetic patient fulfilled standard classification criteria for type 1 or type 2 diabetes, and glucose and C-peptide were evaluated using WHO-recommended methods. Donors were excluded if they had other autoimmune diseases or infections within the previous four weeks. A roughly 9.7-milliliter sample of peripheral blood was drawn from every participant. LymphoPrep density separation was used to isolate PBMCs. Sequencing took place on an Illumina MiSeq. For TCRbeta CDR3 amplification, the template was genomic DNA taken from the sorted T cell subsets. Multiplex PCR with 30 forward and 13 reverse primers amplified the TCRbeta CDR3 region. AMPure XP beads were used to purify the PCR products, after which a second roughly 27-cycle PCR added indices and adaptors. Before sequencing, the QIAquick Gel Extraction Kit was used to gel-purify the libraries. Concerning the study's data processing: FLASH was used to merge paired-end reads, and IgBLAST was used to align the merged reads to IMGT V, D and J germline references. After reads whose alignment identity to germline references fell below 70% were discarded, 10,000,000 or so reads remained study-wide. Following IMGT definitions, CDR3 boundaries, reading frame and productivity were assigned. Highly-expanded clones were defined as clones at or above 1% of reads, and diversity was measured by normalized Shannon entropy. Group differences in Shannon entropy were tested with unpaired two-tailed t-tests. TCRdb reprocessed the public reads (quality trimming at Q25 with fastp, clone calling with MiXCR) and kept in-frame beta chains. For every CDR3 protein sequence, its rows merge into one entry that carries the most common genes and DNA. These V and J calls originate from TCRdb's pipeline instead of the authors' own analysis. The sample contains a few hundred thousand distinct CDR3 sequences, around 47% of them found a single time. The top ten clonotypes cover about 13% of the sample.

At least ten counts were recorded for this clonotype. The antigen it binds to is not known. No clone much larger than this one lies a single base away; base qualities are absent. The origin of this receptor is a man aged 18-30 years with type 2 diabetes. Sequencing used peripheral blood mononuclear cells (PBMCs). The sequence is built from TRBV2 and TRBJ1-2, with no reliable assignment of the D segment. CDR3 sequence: CASKEATLYGYTF. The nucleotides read TGTGCCAGCAAGGAAGCAACTCTCTATGGCTACACCTTC.